This TCR beta chain was profiled in a study of sequential checkpoint blockade in melanoma. Whole-study context: Arm A got nivolumab then ipilimumab; arm B the reverse, 1:1. Around 90 pretreatment tumor DNA samples were TCRβ immunosequenced. After nivolumab or ipilimumab alone, over 20 patients had week-13 rebiopsies. Whole-study findings and limits: Pretreatment TIL clonality tracked with response in the nivolumab-first arm.

On this clone itself: Its antigen is not known.

Treatment described: randomized to nivolumab then ipilimumab (arm A) or the reverse (arm B). This CDR3 is 19 amino acids long. Trimming removed 3 bases at V and 1 base at J, with 19 bases between. From germline, CDR1 is MDHEN and CDR2 SYDVKM. The data were produced by immunoSEQ multiplex PCR, yet TCRdb's version contains in-frame clones alone and is incomplete. The sample holds 35,000 to 40,000 clones, 32% seen once. The chain has TRBV28 and TRBJ1-6, with D possibly TRBD1 on 5 matching bases. The TCR comes from a human donor with melanoma. The sequenced sample was tumor tissue (inferred from file names), obtained from a patient given nivolumab and ipilimumab in sequence. In DNA, the CDR3 is TGTGCCAGCAGTTTGCAGAGGGGCCCGATGGGGTCCTATAATTCACCCCTCCACTTT. This gives the protein CASSLQRGPMGSYNSPLHF.